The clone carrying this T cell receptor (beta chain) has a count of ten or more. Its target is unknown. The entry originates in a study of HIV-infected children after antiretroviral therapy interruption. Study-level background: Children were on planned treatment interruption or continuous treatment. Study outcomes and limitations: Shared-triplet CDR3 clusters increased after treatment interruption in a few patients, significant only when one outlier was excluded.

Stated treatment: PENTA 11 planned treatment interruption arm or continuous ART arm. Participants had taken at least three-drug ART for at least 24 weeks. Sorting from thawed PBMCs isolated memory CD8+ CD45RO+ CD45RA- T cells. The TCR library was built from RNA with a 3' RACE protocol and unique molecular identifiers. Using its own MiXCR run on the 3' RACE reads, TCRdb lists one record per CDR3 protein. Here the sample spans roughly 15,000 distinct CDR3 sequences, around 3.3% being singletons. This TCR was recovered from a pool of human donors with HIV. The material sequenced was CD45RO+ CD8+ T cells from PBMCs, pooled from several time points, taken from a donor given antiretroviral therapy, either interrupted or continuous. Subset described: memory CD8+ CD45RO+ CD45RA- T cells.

CDR3 residues: CASSYSRDGSYNEQFF. CDR3 coding DNA: TGTGCCAGCAGTTACTCCCGGGACGGCTCCTACAATGAGCAGTTCTTC. The genes are TRBV12-3 or TRBV12-4 and TRBJ2-1, with D tentatively TRBD1 or TRBD2 (5 bases each). V lost 4 bases and J lost 0, with 13 bases in between. This CDR3 is 16 amino acids long.